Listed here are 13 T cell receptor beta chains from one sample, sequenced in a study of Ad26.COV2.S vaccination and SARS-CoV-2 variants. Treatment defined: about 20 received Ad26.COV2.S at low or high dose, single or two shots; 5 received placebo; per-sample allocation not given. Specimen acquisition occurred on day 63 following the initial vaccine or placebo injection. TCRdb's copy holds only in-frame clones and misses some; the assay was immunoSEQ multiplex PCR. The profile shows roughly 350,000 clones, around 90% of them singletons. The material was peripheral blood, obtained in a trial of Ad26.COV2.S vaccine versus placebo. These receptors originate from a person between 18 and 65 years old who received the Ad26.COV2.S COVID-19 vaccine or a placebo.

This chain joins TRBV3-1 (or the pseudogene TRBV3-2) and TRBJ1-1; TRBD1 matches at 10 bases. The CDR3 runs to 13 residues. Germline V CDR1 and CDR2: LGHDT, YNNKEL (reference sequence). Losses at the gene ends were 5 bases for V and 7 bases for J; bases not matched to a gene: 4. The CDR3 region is CASSGDRGVEAFF. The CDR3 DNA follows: TGTGCCAGCAGCGGGGACAGGGGCGTTGAAGCTTTCTTT.

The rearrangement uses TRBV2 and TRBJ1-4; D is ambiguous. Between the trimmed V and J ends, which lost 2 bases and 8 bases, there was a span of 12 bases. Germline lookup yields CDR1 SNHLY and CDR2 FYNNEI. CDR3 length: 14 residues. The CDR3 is CASSEPGLSEKLFF. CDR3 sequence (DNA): TGTGCCAGCAGTGAACCCGGATTATCCGAAAAACTGTTTTTT.

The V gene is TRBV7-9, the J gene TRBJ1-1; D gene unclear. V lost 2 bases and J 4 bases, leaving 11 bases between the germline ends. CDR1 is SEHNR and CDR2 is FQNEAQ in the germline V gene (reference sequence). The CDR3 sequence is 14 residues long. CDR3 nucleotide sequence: TGTGCCAGCAGCTTATTCGGACGTACCACTGAAGCTTTCTTT. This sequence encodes CASSLFGRTTEAFF. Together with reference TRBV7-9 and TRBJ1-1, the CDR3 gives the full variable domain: DTGVSQNPRHKITKRGQNVTFRCDPISEHNRLYWYRQTLGQGPEFLTYFQNEAQLEKSRLLSDRFSAERPKGSFSTLEIQRTEQGDSAMYLCASSLFGRTTEAFFGQGTRLTVV.

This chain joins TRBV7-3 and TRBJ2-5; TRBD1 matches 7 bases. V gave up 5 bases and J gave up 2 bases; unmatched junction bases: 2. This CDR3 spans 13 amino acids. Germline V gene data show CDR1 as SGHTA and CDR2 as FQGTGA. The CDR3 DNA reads TGTGCCAGCAGCGGGGGACAGCAAGAGACCCAGTACTTC. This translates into CASSGGQQETQYF.

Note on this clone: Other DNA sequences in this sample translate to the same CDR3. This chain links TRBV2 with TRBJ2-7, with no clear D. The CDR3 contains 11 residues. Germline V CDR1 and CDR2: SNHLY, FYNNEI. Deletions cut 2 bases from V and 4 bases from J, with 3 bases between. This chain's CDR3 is CASSERYEQYF. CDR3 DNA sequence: TGTGCCAGCAGTGAAAGGTACGAGCAGTACTTC. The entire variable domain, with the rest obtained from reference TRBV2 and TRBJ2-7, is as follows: EPEVTQTPSHQVTQMGQEVILRCVPISNHLYFYWYRQILGQKVEFLVSFYNNEISEKSEIFDDQFSVERPDGSNFTLKIRSTKLEDSAMYFCASSERYEQYFGPGTRLTVT.

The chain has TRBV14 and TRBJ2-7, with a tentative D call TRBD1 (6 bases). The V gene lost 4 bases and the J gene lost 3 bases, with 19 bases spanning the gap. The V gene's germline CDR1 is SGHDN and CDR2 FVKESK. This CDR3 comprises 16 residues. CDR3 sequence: CASSPQLGRGYYEQYF. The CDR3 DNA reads TGTGCCAGCAGCCCCCAGTTAGGCAGGGGTTACTACGAGCAGTACTTC.

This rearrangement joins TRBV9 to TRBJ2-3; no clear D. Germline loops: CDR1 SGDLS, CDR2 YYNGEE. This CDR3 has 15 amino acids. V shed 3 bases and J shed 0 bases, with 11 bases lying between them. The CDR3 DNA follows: TGTGCCAGCAGCGGAAGTCTAATGAGCACAGATACGCAGTATTTT. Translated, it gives CASSGSLMSTDTQYF.

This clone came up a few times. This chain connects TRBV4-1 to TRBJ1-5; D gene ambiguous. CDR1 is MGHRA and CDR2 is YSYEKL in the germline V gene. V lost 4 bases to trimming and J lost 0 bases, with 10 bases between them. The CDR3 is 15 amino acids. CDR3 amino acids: CASSPGGYSNQPQHF. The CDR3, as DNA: TGCGCCAGCAGCCCAGGCGGCTATAGCAATCAGCCCCAGCATTTT.

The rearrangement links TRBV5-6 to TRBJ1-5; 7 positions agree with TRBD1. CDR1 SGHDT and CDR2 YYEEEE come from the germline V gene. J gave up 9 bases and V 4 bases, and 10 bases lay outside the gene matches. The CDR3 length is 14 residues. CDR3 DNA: TGTGCCAGCAGCGCGGGACAGCCCCTGGGGCCCCAGCATTTT. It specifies CASSAGQPLGPQHF.

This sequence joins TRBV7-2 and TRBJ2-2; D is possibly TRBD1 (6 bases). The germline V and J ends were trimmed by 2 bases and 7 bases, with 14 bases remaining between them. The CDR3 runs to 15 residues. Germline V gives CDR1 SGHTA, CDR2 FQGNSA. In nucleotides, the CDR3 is TGTGCCAGCAGCTTAACGACAGGAGGTCACGGGGAGCTGTTTTTT. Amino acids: CASSLTTGGHGELFF.

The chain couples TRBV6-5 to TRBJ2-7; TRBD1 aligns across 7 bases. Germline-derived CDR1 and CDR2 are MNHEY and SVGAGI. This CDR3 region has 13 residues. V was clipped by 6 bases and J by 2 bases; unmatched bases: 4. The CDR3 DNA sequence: TGTGCCAGCAGCTCGGGACAGACCTACGAGCAGTACTTC. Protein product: CASSSGQTYEQYF.

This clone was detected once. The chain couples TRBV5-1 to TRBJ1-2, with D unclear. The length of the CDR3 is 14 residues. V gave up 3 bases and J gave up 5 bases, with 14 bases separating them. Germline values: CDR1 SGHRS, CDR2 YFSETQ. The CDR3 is CASSYGRERYGYTF. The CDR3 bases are TGCGCCAGCAGCTACGGCCGGGAGCGTTATGGCTACACCTTC.

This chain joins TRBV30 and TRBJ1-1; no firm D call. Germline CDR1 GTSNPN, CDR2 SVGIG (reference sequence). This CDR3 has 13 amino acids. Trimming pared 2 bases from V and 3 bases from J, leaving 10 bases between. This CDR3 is CAWSPPRDTEAFF. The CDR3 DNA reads TGTGCCTGGAGTCCCCCGCGGGACACTGAAGCTTTCTTT.